The text below deals with one T cell receptor (beta chain). The antigen remains unidentified. Method: immunoSEQ multiplex PCR; TCRdb's copy keeps in-frame clones and lacks some. The sample yields about 21,000 clones, about two thirds seen once. This sample stems from a study of PD-1 blockade in classical Hodgkin lymphoma. Study-wide background: Patients were infused with nivolumab 3 mg/kg every 2 weeks.

This CDR3 spans 15 amino acids. V shed 0 bases and J shed 6 bases, with 12 bases lying between them. Germline V CDR1 and CDR2: MNHNY, SVGAGI (reference sequence). Overall study findings and caveats: Reasons behind the repertoire differences stay unclear, perhaps disease activity or earlier therapy. CD8+ TCR diversity did not rise significantly by C4D1, unlike CD4+. As was reported, newly diagnosed patients showed lower baseline TCR diversity than healthy donors did.

All patients experienced relapse after autologous stem cell transplantation, and brentuximab vedotin exposure was variable. The chain is built from TRBV6-6 and TRBJ1-5, with D uncertain. The sequence came from a human donor with classical Hodgkin lymphoma. The sample was peripheral blood mononuclear cells (PBMCs), taken at baseline. The CDR3 region is CASSYSRPGGQPQHF. In DNA form, the CDR3 reads TGTGCCAGCAGTTACTCCAGACCAGGCGGTCAGCCCCAGCATTTT.